This passage covers 17 T cell receptor beta chains from one sample sequenced in a study of cytomegalovirus exposure and HLA in healthy donors. 13 Jbeta primers and 60 Vbeta primers were used for the PCR. The table came from immunoSEQ multiplex PCR; TCRdb's copy has only in-frame clones and leaves some out. Here the sample spans 100,000 to 120,000 clones, about three quarters being singletons. The sequenced sample consisted of PBMCs. These receptors originate from a woman aged 60 to 75 in good health and CMV-seropositive.

This clone was counted once. CDR3 bases: TGTGCCAGCAGTTTAGGCGGGAGCTTGGCGGAAGAGCAGTACTTC. It specifies CASSLGGSLAEEQYF. The chain links TRBV27 to TRBJ2-7; 7 nucleotides align to TRBD2. CDR1 is MNHEY, CDR2 SMNVEV, per germline (reference sequence). The CDR3 loop spans 15 amino acids. The V and J ends lost 2 bases and 7 bases, in that order; junction bases with no gene match: 11.

The rearrangement joins TRBV23-1 to TRBJ1-3; D remains ambiguous. TRBV23-1 is identified as an open reading frame with a role that is uncertain. This CDR3 is built from 16 residues. V was trimmed by 3 bases and J by 10 bases, leaving 22 bases between them. The CDR3 region has the DNA TGCGCCAGCAGTCACACCCTGCACGAGGAGTTGAGGACCATATATTTT. Translated: CASSHTLHEELRTIYF.

This chain joins TRBV9 and TRBJ1-2; 9 bases are shared with TRBD1. From germline, CDR1 is SGDLS and CDR2 YYNGEE. After removal of 0 bases from V and 3 bases from J, the junction contained 6 bases not matched to a gene. The CDR3 runs 16 residues. The CDR3 DNA reads as TGTGCCAGCAGCGTAGCGGGGGGACAGGGCCACTATGGCTACACCTTC. It is translated as CASSVAGGQGHYGYTF.

The chain couples TRBV6-1 to TRBJ1-4; tentative D call: TRBD1 (5 bases). V was shortened by 4 bases and J by 0 bases, with 15 bases between the two germline ends. The CDR3 extends over 17 amino acids. Germline lookup yields CDR1 MNHNS and CDR2 SASEGT. The CDR3, as DNA: TGTGCCAGCAGTGGCCGCCGACAGCTTGCAACTAATGAAAAACTGTTTTTT. It specifies CASSGRRQLATNEKLFF.

The V gene is TRBV7-2, the J gene TRBJ1-5; tentative D call: TRBD1 (6 bases). CDR1 and CDR2 (germline): SGHTA, FQGNSA. The CDR3 has 14 amino acids. Trimming shortened V by 2 bases and J by 6 bases, and 11 bases separated the two germline ends. As DNA, the CDR3 is TGTGCCAGCAGCTTATACAGGGAGGGTCAGCCCCAGCATTTT. Protein: CASSLYREGQPQHF.

This clone has a single count. The rearrangement uses TRBV18 and TRBJ1-4; TRBD1 matches 8 bases. V lost 4 bases, J lost 5 bases, and 3 bases stayed unmatched. Germline V lookup: CDR1 KGHSH, CDR2 LQKENI. This CDR3 spans 14 amino acids. In nucleotides, the CDR3 is TGTGCCAGCTCACGGGGACAGGAAAATGAAAAACTGTTTTTT. Translation: CASSRGQENEKLFF.

The chain combines TRBV6-1 with TRBJ2-7, with TRBD1 identical over 10 bases. The CDR3 is 13 amino acids. Germline V gene lookup returns CDR1 MNHNS and CDR2 SASEGT. The CDR3 coding sequence is TGTGCAGGCGGGGACAGGGGATTCTACGAGCAGTACTTC. Its protein is CAGGDRGFYEQYF.

The chain is built from TRBV5-5 and TRBJ2-7, with TRBD2 matching 9 bases. Germline V gene lookup returns CDR1 SGHKS and CDR2 YYEKEE (reference sequence). This CDR3 is 15 amino acids long. The ends lost 4 bases at V and 3 bases at J; junction bases unmatched: 8. The CDR3 sequence is CASSPSGGTLYEQYF. The CDR3 DNA follows: TGTGCCAGCAGCCCCAGCGGGGGGACACTCTACGAGCAGTACTTC.

CDR3 protein: CASSFLHEQYF. The CDR3 DNA follows: TGTGCCAGCAGCTTTCTCCACGAGCAGTACTTC. The chain has TRBV5-4 and TRBJ2-7; D remains unclear. This CDR3 spans 11 amino acids. Trimming pared 2 bases from V and 5 bases from J, leaving 5 bases between. Germline V gene sequence: CDR1 SGHNT, CDR2 YYREEE (reference sequence).

The sample holds one count of this clone. This chain links TRBV9 with TRBJ2-3; D is unclear. The CDR3 runs to 16 residues. V shed 4 bases and J shed 1 base, with 16 bases lying between them. Germline V gene sequence: CDR1 SGDLS, CDR2 YYNGEE. Written as DNA, the CDR3 is TGTGCCAGCAGCCCCCTGTCCCAAATAGGCACAGATACGCAGTATTTT. Translation gives CASSPLSQIGTDTQYF.

The V gene is TRBV7-2, the J gene TRBJ1-4, with 8 nucleotides matching TRBD1. The CDR3 has 18 residues. Germline CDR1 SGHTA, CDR2 FQGNSA. V was pared by 5 bases and J by 7 bases, with 18 bases of the junction left unmatched. CDR3 sequence: CASSTARDRIAGSEKLFF. The CDR3 DNA is TGTGCCAGCAGCACGGCCAGGGACAGGATTGCGGGGAGTGAAAAACTGTTTTTT.

This clone was counted only a few times. This chain links TRBV7-9 with TRBJ2-7; 7 nucleotides agree with TRBD1. Germline V CDR1 and CDR2: SEHNR, FQNEAQ (reference sequence). V gave up 4 bases and J gave up 3 bases; unmatched junction bases: 9. The CDR3 consists of 15 residues. The CDR3 reads CASSSGTEKHYEQYF. The DNA for the CDR3 is TGTGCCAGCAGCTCGGGGACAGAAAAACACTACGAGCAGTACTTC.

V and J are TRBV6-5 and TRBJ2-3, with D tentatively TRBD1 (5 bases). V was trimmed by 4 bases and J by 1 base, leaving 12 bases between them. CDR3 length equals 15 residues. Germline CDR1 and CDR2: MNHEY and SVGAGI. The CDR3 here is CASSSGQGRTDTQYF. The CDR3 DNA reads as TGTGCCAGCAGTTCCGGCCAGGGCCGCACAGATACGCAGTATTTT.

This chain links TRBV2 with TRBJ2-7; 8 nucleotides line up with TRBD2. Germline CDR1 reads SNHLY; CDR2 reads FYNNEI. With V trimmed by 9 bases and J by 2 bases, 9 bases remained unmatched. This CDR3 region has 14 residues. DNA for the CDR3: TGTGCCAGGGGACTGAGAGCGGGGGCCTACGAGCAGTACTTC. This encodes CARGLRAGAYEQYF.

The rearrangement links TRBV27 to TRBJ2-1, with 13 bases fitting TRBD2. Germline V gene data show CDR1 as MNHEY and CDR2 as SMNVEV (reference sequence). The CDR3 runs to 18 residues. V lost 2 bases and J lost 6; bases outside the gene matches: 10. The CDR3: CASSLSPGLAGVSNEQFF. The CDR3 DNA is TGTGCCAGCAGTTTAAGCCCCGGACTAGCGGGAGTCAGCAATGAGCAGTTCTTC.

J is TRBJ2-1 and V is TRBV7-9; D may be TRBD2 (6 bases). Trimming left V 5 bases short and J 7 bases short, with 18 bases between. Germline V gene data show CDR1 as SEHNR and CDR2 as FQNEAQ (reference sequence). The CDR3 length is 15 residues. The CDR3 loop reads CASSPSGTRWNEQFF. CDR3 bases: TGTGCCAGCAGCCCCTCCGGGACTCGGTGGAATGAGCAGTTCTTC.

The rearrangement links TRBV18 to TRBJ2-3; D gene ambiguous. CDR3 length: 16 residues. V dropped 4 bases and J dropped 0 bases, with 14 bases sitting between them. Germline V gene sequence: CDR1 KGHSH, CDR2 LQKENI. CDR3 bases: TGTGCCAGCTCACGGGCTGGAAAAGCAAGCACAGATACGCAGTATTTT. As protein: CASSRAGKASTDTQYF.